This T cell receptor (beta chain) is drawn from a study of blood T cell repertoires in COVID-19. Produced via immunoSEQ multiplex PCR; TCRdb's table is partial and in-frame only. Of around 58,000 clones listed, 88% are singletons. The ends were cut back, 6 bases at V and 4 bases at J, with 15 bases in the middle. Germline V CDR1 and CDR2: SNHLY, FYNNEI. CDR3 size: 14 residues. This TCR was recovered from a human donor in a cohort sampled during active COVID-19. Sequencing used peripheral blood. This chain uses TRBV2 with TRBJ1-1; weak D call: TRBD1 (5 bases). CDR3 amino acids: CASSPTGVVTEAFF. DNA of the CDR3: TGTGCCAGCAGCCCCACGGGGGTTGTCACTGAAGCTTTCTTT.